A selection of T cell receptor beta chains follows, all from one sample in a study of shared clonotypes between healthy human individuals. Some clones are missing from TCRdb's copy, which holds only in-frame ones; the method was immunoSEQ multiplex PCR. This table has approximately 1,000,000 clones, roughly 74% appearing once. Specimen: memory CD4+ T cells from PBMCs. The receptor source for this set is a man aged 18 to 29 in good health. Some clones in this sample may be carry-over from other donors' samples. Both conserved end residues are part of each CDR3. Fields, in order: V gene, D gene, J gene, clone size, CDR3 protein, CDR3 DNA. A D gene is named only where the DNA matches it firmly. For some rows the clone size is stated as once, few or many, or as a class when expanded; others skip it.

>TRBV29-1|NA|TRBJ2-1|NA
CSARPRDNEQFF
TGCAGCGCCCGGCCCAGGGACAATGAGCAGTTCTTC
>TRBV7-2|NA|TRBJ2-6|NA
CASNRNVRSGANVLTF
TGTGCCAGCAACCGAAACGTACGCTCTGGGGCCAACGTCCTGACTTTC
>TRBV6-1|NA|TRBJ2-2|NA
CASSEQLMQNTGELFF
TGTGCCAGCAGTGAACAACTTATGCAGAACACCGGGGAGCTGTTTTTT
>TRBV5-1|NA|TRBJ2-5|NA
CASSLGFGQETQYF
TGCGCCAGCAGCTTGGGTTTTGGCCAAGAGACCCAGTACTTC
>TRBV7-3|NA|TRBJ2-3|NA
CASSFDWSDTQYF
TGTGCCAGCAGCTTTGACTGGTCAGATACGCAGTATTTT
>TRBV7-9|NA|TRBJ2-7|NA
CASSLGATADVEQYF
TGTGCCAGCAGCTTAGGCGCGACAGCCGACGTCGAGCAGTACTTC
>TRBV2|NA|TRBJ2-1|NA
CASIPKGSSEQFF
TGTGCCAGCATTCCCAAGGGCAGTTCTGAGCAGTTCTTC
>TRBV9|NA|TRBJ2-5|NA
CASSVTSDETQYF
TGTGCCAGCAGCGTTACGAGTGACGAGACCCAGTACTTC
>TRBV28|NA|TRBJ1-2|NA
CASSRRAYGYTF
TGTGCCAGCAGTCGGCGGGCGTACGGCTACACCTTC
>TRBV27|NA|TRBJ1-2|few
CARGTRNYGYTF
TGTGCCAGGGGGACGAGAAACTATGGCTACACCTTC
>TRBV5-1|NA|TRBJ1-1|NA
CASSLAGLKDTEAFF
TGCGCCAGCAGCTTGGCGGGCCTCAAGGACACTGAAGCTTTCTTT
>TRBV10-3|NA|TRBJ2-7|NA
CAISESWGEQYF
TGTGCCATCAGTGAGAGCTGGGGCGAGCAGTACTTC
>TRBV15|TRBD1|TRBJ1-1|NA
CATSRDRDPTEAFF
TGTGCCACCAGCAGGGACAGGGACCCCACTGAAGCTTTCTTT
>TRBV1|NA|TRBJ2-7|NA
CTSDIYEQYF
TGCACCAGCGATATATACGAGCAGTACTTC
>TRBV11-2|TRBD2|TRBJ2-5|NA
CASSRYPAGGPQETQYF
TGTGCCAGCAGCCGATATCCAGCGGGAGGGCCCCAAGAGACCCAGTACTTC
>TRBV7-3|NA|TRBJ2-2|NA
CASSLMVSGAANTGELFF
TGTGCCAGCAGCTTAATGGTTTCGGGGGCAGCTAACACCGGGGAGCTGTTTTTT
>TRBV5-4|NA|TRBJ2-2|NA
CASSRVNTGELFF
TGTGCCAGCAGCAGGGTAAACACCGGGGAGCTGTTTTTT